These 15 T cell receptor beta chains came from one sample sequenced in a study of cytomegalovirus exposure and HLA in healthy donors. Primers: 60 Vbeta forward and 13 Jbeta reverse. Clones were sequenced by immunoSEQ multiplex PCR, and TCRdb holds only the in-frame ones, with some missing. The profile shows roughly 33,000 clones, less than 85% of them singletons. The sample comprised PBMCs. These receptors were collected from a male donor in good health and CMV-seronegative.

This sequence joins TRBV5-1 and TRBJ1-3; D ambiguous. Germline V gene sequence: CDR1 SGHRS, CDR2 YFSETQ. V lost 1 base to trimming and J lost 4 bases, with 12 bases between them. The CDR3 is 15 amino acids. DNA of the CDR3: TGCGCCAGCAGCTTGATGGGCTCGGGGGGAAACACCATATATTTT. It translates to CASSLMGSGGNTIYF. The full variable domain, completed using reference TRBV5-1 and TRBJ1-3, is KAGVTQTPRYLIKTRGQQVTLSCSPISGHRSVSWYQQTPGQGLQFLFEYFSETQRNKGNFPGRFSGRQFSNSRSEMNVSTLELGDSALYLCASSLMGSGGNTIYFGEGSWLTVV.

The chain employs TRBV4-1 and TRBJ1-1; the match to TRBD1 covers 10 bases. The CDR3 runs 14 residues. Germline V gene data show CDR1 as MGHRA and CDR2 as YSYEKL. The trim removed 4 bases at V and 5 bases at J, leaving 4 bases unmatched. The CDR3 region is CASSLPGQGTEAFF. The CDR3 coding sequence is TGCGCCAGCAGCCTACCGGGACAGGGGACTGAAGCTTTCTTT.

This clone has only a few counts. The V gene is TRBV18, the J gene TRBJ1-2, with 9 bases aligning to TRBD1. V shed 3 bases, J shed 7 bases, and the junction held 6 bases outside the gene matches. The CDR3 length is 14 residues. Germline CDR1 is KGHSH and CDR2 is LQKENI. This CDR3 reads CASSPEDRGGGYTF. For the CDR3, the DNA is TGTGCCAGCTCACCGGAAGACAGGGGGGGTGGCTACACCTTC.

The genes are TRBV29-1 and TRBJ1-1; D is undetermined. Germline loops: CDR1 SQVTM, CDR2 ANQGSEA. The CDR3 contains 13 residues. Trimming pared 4 bases from V and 4 bases from J, leaving 13 bases between. The CDR3 sequence: CSVVKPPGTEAFF. The CDR3 coding sequence is TGCAGCGTTGTTAAACCTCCGGGCACTGAAGCTTTCTTT.

A single count supports this clone. The genes are TRBV6-1 and TRBJ1-5, with a weak D call TRBD1 (5 bases). CDR1 is MNHNS, CDR2 SASEGT, per germline. There are 13 residues in the CDR3. V lost 4 bases, J lost 3 bases, and 7 bases lay in between. CDR3 in amino acids: CASSGTTNQPQHF. Here the CDR3 DNA reads TGTGCCAGCAGTGGGACAACCAATCAGCCCCAGCATTTT.

This clone was seen only a few times. The chain combines TRBV2 with TRBJ1-1; 8 bases match TRBD1. Per the germline V gene, CDR1 is SNHLY and CDR2 is FYNNEI. V trimming: 11 bases; J trimming: 4 bases; junction bases outside the gene matches: 3. The CDR3 covers 11 residues. The CDR3, as DNA: TGTGCCGGAGACAGGGGCACTGAAGCTTTCTTT. Translation: CAGDRGTEAFF. The full variable domain, its missing parts supplied by reference TRBV2 and TRBJ1-1, is EPEVTQTPSHQVTQMGQEVILRCVPISNHLYFYWYRQILGQKVEFLVSFYNNEISEKSEIFDDQFSVERPDGSNFTLKIRSTKLEDSAMYFCAGDRGTEAFFGQGTRLTVV.

V usage is TRBV28 and J usage is TRBJ1-5; D is possibly TRBD1 (6 bases). Trimming removed 5 bases from V and 0 bases from J, with 17 bases in between. Germline V gene lookup returns CDR1 MDHEN and CDR2 SYDVKM. The CDR3 is 17 residues long. The chain's CDR3 is CASSPPWTVDSNQPQHF. As DNA, the CDR3 is TGTGCCAGCAGTCCCCCCTGGACAGTAGATAGCAATCAGCCCCAGCATTTT.

This chain connects TRBV4-2 to TRBJ1-2; 11 bases are a match to TRBD1. V lost 0 bases, J lost 7 bases, and 4 bases stayed unmatched. The CDR3 contains 15 residues. CDR1 is LGHNA and CDR2 is YNFKEQ in the germline V gene. The CDR3 sequence: CASSQDPGTGGGYTF. The CDR3 nucleotides read TGTGCCAGCAGCCAAGACCCTGGGACAGGGGGTGGCTACACCTTC.

This clone was recorded once. V and J are TRBV30 and TRBJ2-7; D remains unclear. Between the trimmed V and J ends, which lost 0 bases and 2 bases, there was a span of 8 bases. The V gene's germline CDR1 is GTSNPN and CDR2 SVGIG (reference sequence). This CDR3 spans 13 amino acids. CDR3 coding DNA: TGTGCCTGGAGTGTACTTTCCACCTACGAGCAGTACTTC. Translation gives CAWSVLSTYEQYF.

The V and J genes are TRBV2 and TRBJ2-3; D may be TRBD2 (6 bases). This CDR3 is 15 amino acids long. V gave up 7 bases and J gave up 0 bases, with 14 bases separating them. Germline assignment: CDR1 SNHLY and CDR2 FYNNEI. CDR3 nucleotide sequence: TGTGCCAGCACCAGGACTACCCTTAGCACAGATACGCAGTATTTT. This encodes CASTRTTLSTDTQYF.

CDR3 sequence (DNA): TGCGCCAGCCAAGGGACAGACAATGAGCAGTTCTTC. Protein product: CASQGTDNEQFF. The chain uses TRBV4-1 and TRBJ2-1; 7 bases match TRBD1. CDR3 length: 12 residues. Germline CDR1 reads MGHRA; CDR2 reads YSYEKL. After removal of 8 bases from V and 5 bases from J, the junction contained 3 bases not matched to a gene.

The gene calls are TRBV9 and TRBJ1-1; 10 bases fit TRBD1. CDR1 is SGDLS, CDR2 YYNGEE, per germline. J gave up 1 base and V 4 bases, and 7 bases lay outside the gene matches. CDR3 length: 16 amino acids. CDR3 sequence (DNA): TGTGCCAGCAGCCCAAGACAGGGGGCAGGGAACACTGAAGCTTTCTTT. Its translation: CASSPRQGAGNTEAFF.

The J gene is TRBJ2-3, the V gene TRBV5-1; D is possibly TRBD1 (6 bases). The CDR3 covers 16 residues. The V end lost 0 bases, the J end lost 3 bases, and 14 bases lay between the germline ends. Germline values: CDR1 SGHRS, CDR2 YFSETQ. CDR3 sequence reads: CASSLDQGSVTDTQYF. The CDR3 coding sequence is TGCGCCAGCAGCTTGGACCAGGGGAGTGTAACAGATACGCAGTATTTT.

The genes are TRBV25-1 and TRBJ2-1; TRBD1 aligns across 8 bases. The germline CDR1 and CDR2 sequences are MGHDK and SYGVNS. With V trimmed by 5 bases and J by 8 bases, 14 bases remained unmatched. The CDR3 is made up of 16 amino acids. This CDR3 reads CASSNFRGQGIYEQFF. CDR3 nucleotide sequence: TGTGCCAGCAGTAACTTCAGGGGGCAGGGGATCTATGAGCAGTTCTTC.

The chain links TRBV5-6 to TRBJ1-5, with 9 nucleotides matching TRBD1. CDR1 and CDR2 (germline): SGHDT, YYEEEE. This CDR3 comprises 17 residues. Trimming took 4 bases from V and 0 from J; bases not matched to a gene: 8. The chain's CDR3 is CASSLGQGGYSNQPQHF. CDR3 sequence (DNA): TGTGCCAGCAGCCTGGGACAGGGAGGATATAGCAATCAGCCCCAGCATTTT.